This T cell receptor beta chain stems from a study of shared clonotypes between healthy human individuals. Study-wide results and caveats: Some clonotypes were shared by all four sorted-subset donors, while others were not shared. The non-shared ones had lower generation probabilities than the shared ones.

Comment on this clone: The antigen is unknown.

The germline CDR1 and CDR2 sequences are SGDLS and YYNGEE. This CDR3 spans 16 amino acids. Trimming cost V 0 bases and J 2 bases, with 13 bases left between them. TCRdb keeps only in-frame clones here, not all; method: immunoSEQ multiplex PCR. The sample consists of roughly 640,000 clones, almost 97% of them appearing once. J is TRBJ2-3 and V is TRBV9; D is unresolved. The sequenced sample consisted of naive CD4+ T cells sorted from blood. The subset here: CD45RA+ positively selected. This TCR was sampled from a woman in her 30s in good health. The CDR3 DNA sequence: TGTGCCAGCAGCGTAGTGTTGGGCGGCACCACAGATACGCAGTATTTT. Its translation is CASSVVLGGTTDTQYF.